This TCR beta chain came from a study of cytomegalovirus exposure and HLA in healthy donors (dated by TCRdb to between 2016 and 2019). Concerning the study at large: An earlier analysis of several hundred of the donors reported 250 to 300 Gb of sequence data and around 100 million unique TCR beta sequences obtained from roughly 170 million T cells. About 300 gigabases of sequencing data and roughly 81 million unique TCR sequences made up an early release that covered over 550 HLA-typed donors. Of the approximately 400 genotyped donors, approximately 80% fell in the genetic ancestry cluster associated with self-reported Caucasian donors. The study aimed to test whether signatures of past pathogen exposure could be identified by cataloging public T cell receptors. The T cell repertoires of under 700 subjects were profiled by immunosequencing and related to cytomegalovirus serostatus. Along with the roughly 670-subject first cohort, a separate validation cohort of over a hundred different subjects was used. To predict cytomegalovirus infection status, the study combined high-throughput TCR immunosequencing, statistical association of individual TCRs with disease status, and machine learning. In a later analysis, previously published TCR beta repertoires from 550 to 700 donors were re-analyzed and high-resolution HLA genotyping was added so that TCR occurrence patterns could be studied. In the later analysis, no new phenotypic data were used to find candidate immune exposures; instead, reliance was placed on TCR beta sequences and their occurrence across donors. An earlier analysis of several hundred of the donors used high-throughput TCR beta sequencing to judge whether each TCR beta V gene segment behaved as functional or pseudogenic. Donor age, sex, ethnicity and CMV serostatus were compiled alongside the repertoire data. A later genetic analysis took genome-wide SNP genotypes for 398 of the 666 donors and used that subset as a discovery cohort. All discovery cohort repertoires had been generated on a single sequencing platform. HLA typing covered class I and class II loci at four-digit resolution. The number of donors typed differed by locus, with about 629-630 for A, B, C, DRB1 and DQB1, 522 for DQA1, 606 for DPA1, and approximately 470 for DPB1. Several DR-DQ haplotypes were treated as single units for association and clustering because of strong linkage in the cohort. Across approximately 420 genotyped donors of the cohort, an average of about 240,000 unique TCR beta nucleotide sequences per donor were sequenced, and 15% to 20% of those sequences were non-productive.

Note on this clone: The clone's antigen remains unknown. No much larger clonotype is one base removed from it; base qualities were not supplied.

Findings and caveats that apply to the study as a whole: Assigning TCR associations to individual alleles was difficult when HLA alleles, especially DR and DQ, strongly co-occurred. About 15 rarely observed V segments, including chromosome 9 orphons, were excluded from the earlier analysis of several hundred of the donors because counts were too low. A group of highly shared sequence variants was considered likely to be a technical artifact of the sequencing pipeline. According to the authors, the approach could potentially be generalized to other disease states and immunological phenotypes. A further reported finding was that TCR beta sequences accurately predicted the HLA-A and HLA-B alleles for most subjects in the first cohort. Correlated functional status among segregating V segments might reflect linkage disequilibrium, but an unknown experimental factor could not be ruled out. In this cohort, only TCR beta chains were sequenced, and detectable features were limited by the absence of alpha or paired-chain data. In a later analysis, the rate of TCR association differed among HLA loci, with DRB1 alleles having the most associated TCRs and HLA-C alleles having the fewest. Some IMGT-functional V segments, including TRBV6-2 and TRBV6-3, could not be distinguished by the 87-base-pair reads and were therefore excluded. V-gene and J-gene trimming of TCR beta chains was associated with a missense DCLRE1C variant in a later genetic analysis, and the association was replicated in an independent cohort. In a later analysis, some 18,000 TCR beta sequences were associated with specific HLA alleles at a false discovery rate of 0.05. Several of the top co-occurrence clusters appeared to be linked to parvovirus B19, influenza, CMV and Epstein-Barr virus, according to a later analysis. Cytomegalovirus status was reported to be diagnosed by the classifier with high specificity and sensitivity in both the original and validation cohorts. Most CMV-associated TCR beta chains appeared to be HLA-restricted in a later analysis, and the HLA associations seemed to be driven largely by CMV exposure. Broadly in line with IMGT annotations, most TCR beta V segments showed up in productive rearrangements about 90% or about 30% of the time in an earlier analysis of about 500 of the donors. A few of the identified cytomegalovirus-associated TCR beta chains were confirmed in vitro to be specific for cytomegalovirus antigens. Across donors, most TCR sequences were observed very rarely, whereas some public TCRs were present in many individuals. The study listed 170 or so TCR beta chains as associated with cytomegalovirus. In a later analysis, HLA-associated TCR beta chains showed more clonal expansion and lower generation probabilities than non-associated chains that were equally common. A later genetic analysis reported fewer N-insertions in productive TCRs among donors in an Asian-associated ancestry cluster than the roughly 620-donor mean. Because some donors lacked HLA typing at each locus, the association tests relied only on the typed subset. For the cohort, immune exposure information was limited to CMV serostatus. The presence/absence analyses assumed that sequencing depth was roughly uniform across donors, and that assumption may not be true.

Libraries were prepared through the immunoSEQ multiplex PCR assay. For the multiplex PCR, a mixture combining 60 forward primers for TCR Vbeta segments and 13 reverse primers for TCR Jbeta segments was used. The CDR3 region of rearranged TCR beta genes was amplified from genomic DNA by a multiplex PCR assay. Amplified TCR beta libraries were sequenced as 87-base-pair reads on the Illumina HiSeq System. Turning to the authors' computational methods: Across the 670 or so repertoires, a later analysis counted tens of millions of unique TCR beta chains, about 10 million of which were shared by at least two donors. A nearest-neighbor algorithm error-corrected the raw reads and collapsed the reads into unique sequences, merging closely related sequences to remove PCR and sequencing errors. V, D and J gene segments were assigned by aligning CDR3 sequences to IMGT reference sequences. Each retained sequence needed at least a six-nucleotide match to both a V gene segment and a J gene segment. Rearrangements were classified as productive when the CDR3 lacked stop codons and remained in frame with V and J, and all other rearrangements were classified as non-productive. CDR3 was defined according to IMGT convention as the region running from the second conserved V-encoded cysteine to the conserved J-encoded phenylalanine. In an earlier analysis of 550 to 650 of the donors, sequences lacking an unambiguous match to a single V gene segment were excluded. In an earlier analysis of some 590 of the donors, a V segment was called functional when productive rearrangements were above 56.7%, and segregating when the standard deviation between donors exceeded 5%. A statistical classification framework was built for diagnosing cytomegalovirus status from the catalog of TCR beta chain sequences. V and J gene assignment, in a later analysis, came from comparing TCR nucleotide sequences with IMGT/GENE-DB human TR gene sequences. Using the TCRdist pipeline, a later analysis assigned CDR3 sequences along with most-parsimonious VDJ recombination scenarios. In a later analysis, each TCR beta chain was defined by its CDR3 amino acid sequence together with its V-gene family, and reads lacking a unique V-gene family were excluded. As a way to deal with suspected cross-contamination and a sequencing artifact, a later analysis dropped 640 or so nucleotide sequences that were highly shared and had low generation probability. In a later analysis, a clonal expansion index for each public chain was calculated from normalized within-repertoire ranks of inferred template counts. In a later analysis, generation probabilities were computed using a VDJ recombination model fitted to out-of-frame rearrangements, and the results were checked against IGoR. In a later analysis, hypergeometric tests were used to score TCR-TCR, TCR-HLA and TCR-CMV co-occurrence, with a repertoire-size bias correction applied to TCR pairs. False discovery rates were estimated in a later analysis by permuting HLA or CMV assignments 20 times. In a later analysis, co-occurring TCRs were grouped with DBSCAN, and TCRdist sequence similarity was added when clustering was performed within HLA-allele-positive subsets. Repertoires with fewer than 30,000 or more than 120,000 public chains, plus five repertoires with anomalous nucleotide sharing, were excluded from co-occurrence clustering. TCRdb re-hosts the immuneACCESS table, in-frame sequences only. Its copies lack some clones; in the studies checked, an unresolved V gene accounts for under half of them, and the cause for the rest is not known. D and trimming were read from the DNA, whereas the V and J calls and clone size are those reported in that table. Present in this sample are fewer than 85,000 clones, around 82% of which were seen just once. Of the sample, around 3.7% falls within the top ten clones.

The cohort was made up of hundreds of healthy bone marrow donors. At the time of sampling, all cohort members were nominally healthy, though unrecorded immune exposures were likely present. The donor tested CMV seronegative, placing the donor among the 350 to 400 seronegative members of the cohort. Every donor gave a peripheral blood sample, and the peripheral blood mononuclear cells from that sample were used for TCR beta sequencing. The Qiagen DNeasy Blood Extraction Kit was used to extract genomic DNA from the blood cell samples. In the germline V gene, CDR1 corresponds to SNHLY and CDR2 to FYNNEI. Including the terminal cysteine and phenylalanine, the CDR3 comprises 14 residues. The retained sequence is limited to the CDR3, 42 bases, with the frame set at the first base. Trimming costs V 7 bases and J 2 bases, and their ends lie 11 bases apart.

The sequence came from a man aged 35 to 55 in good health and CMV-seronegative. The V and J segments used are TRBV2 and TRBJ2-2; TRBD1 is perhaps the D gene, given 6 matching bases. The source material was PBMCs. The CDR3 region: CASTSGTNTGELFF. The DNA sequence is TGTGCCAGCACCTCCGGGACAAACACCGGGGAGCTGTTTTTT.